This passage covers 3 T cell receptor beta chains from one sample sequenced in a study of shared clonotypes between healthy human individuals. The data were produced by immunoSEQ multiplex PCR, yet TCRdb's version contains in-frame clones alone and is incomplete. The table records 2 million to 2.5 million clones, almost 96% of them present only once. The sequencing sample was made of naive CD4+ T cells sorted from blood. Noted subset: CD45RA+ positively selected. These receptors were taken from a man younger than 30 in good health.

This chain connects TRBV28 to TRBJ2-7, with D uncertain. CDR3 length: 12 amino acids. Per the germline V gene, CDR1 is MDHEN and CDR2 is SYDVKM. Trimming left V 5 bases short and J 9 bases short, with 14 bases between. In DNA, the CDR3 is TGTGCCAGCAGTGACTTAGTATGGGGGCAGTACTTC. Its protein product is CASSDLVWGQYF. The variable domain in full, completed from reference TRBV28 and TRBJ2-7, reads DVKVTQSSRYLVKRTGEKVFLECVQDMDHENMFWYRQDPGLGLRLIYFSYDVKMKEKGDIPEGYSVSREKKERFSLILESASTNQTSMYLCASSDLVWGQYFGPGTRLTVT.

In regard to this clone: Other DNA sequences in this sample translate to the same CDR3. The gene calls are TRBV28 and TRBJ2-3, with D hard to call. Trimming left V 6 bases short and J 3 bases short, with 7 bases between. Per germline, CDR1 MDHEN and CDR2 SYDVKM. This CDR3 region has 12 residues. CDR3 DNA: TGTGCCAGCAGACCGCCGACAGATACGCAGTATTTT. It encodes CASRPPTDTQYF. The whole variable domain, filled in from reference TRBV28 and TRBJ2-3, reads DVKVTQSSRYLVKRTGEKVFLECVQDMDHENMFWYRQDPGLGLRLIYFSYDVKMKEKGDIPEGYSVSREKKERFSLILESASTNQTSMYLCASRPPTDTQYFGPGTRLTVL.

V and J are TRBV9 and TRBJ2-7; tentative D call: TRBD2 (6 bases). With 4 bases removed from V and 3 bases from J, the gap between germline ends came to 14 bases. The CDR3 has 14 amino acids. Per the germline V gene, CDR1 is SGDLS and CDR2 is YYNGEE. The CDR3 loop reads CASSRLDSSYEQYF. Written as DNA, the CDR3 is TGTGCCAGCAGCCGACTAGATTCCAGCTACGAGCAGTACTTC.